Listed here are 20 T cell receptor beta chains from one sample, sequenced in a study of blood T cell repertoires in COVID-19. Repertoires were generated with immunoSEQ multiplex PCR, while TCRdb's copy carries only in-frame clones and drops some. The profile shows roughly 100,000 clones, approximately 86% of them singletons. The sample was peripheral blood. These receptors all stem from a woman in her fifties or sixties with COVID-19, enrolled during active disease.

The chain couples TRBV19 to TRBJ1-4; D may be TRBD1 (5 bases). Germline V gives CDR1 LNHDA, CDR2 SQIVND (reference sequence). The CDR3 runs to 14 residues. V lost 5 bases and J lost 5, with 12 bases in between. The CDR3 loop is CASSFDSRNEKLFF. The CDR3 DNA is TGTGCCAGTAGTTTCGACAGCAGGAATGAAAAACTGTTTTTT.

J is TRBJ1-1 and V is TRBV19; 9 bases are a match to TRBD1. J lost 1 base, V lost 6 bases, and 12 bases had no gene match. Per the germline V gene, CDR1 is LNHDA and CDR2 is SQIVND (reference sequence). There are 17 residues in the CDR3. CDR3 loop: CASSPIQGARSNTEAFF. The CDR3 bases are TGTGCCAGTAGCCCGATACAGGGGGCTCGATCGAACACTGAAGCTTTCTTT.

This clone came up a few times. The chain is built from TRBV29-1 and TRBJ1-2; D not resolved. The germline gives CDR1 SQVTM, CDR2 ANQGSEA. V dropped 4 bases and J dropped 0 bases, with 12 bases sitting between them. This CDR3 has 14 amino acids. DNA of the CDR3: TGCAGCGTTGTTGGCACAACAGCTAACTATGGCTACACCTTC. Its protein is CSVVGTTANYGYTF.

The genes are TRBV6-5 and TRBJ2-3; TRBD1 might be the D (6 bases). This CDR3 region has 12 residues. Germline CDR1 is MNHEY and CDR2 is SVGAGI. V gave up 5 bases and J gave up 11 bases, with 14 bases separating them. CDR3 in amino acids: CASSLRGSGQYF. The CDR3 DNA is TGTGCCAGCAGTCTCAGGGGTTCGGGGCAGTATTTT.

This rearrangement joins TRBV2 to TRBJ2-1; 9 bases line up with TRBD2. Germline CDR1 SNHLY, CDR2 FYNNEI. V was clipped by 5 bases and J by 0 bases; unmatched bases: 2. The CDR3 is 15 residues long. The CDR3: CASSLLAGSYNEQFF. CDR3 coding DNA: TGTGCCAGCAGTCTACTAGCGGGCTCCTACAATGAGCAGTTCTTC. Full variable domain (remainder filled in from reference TRBV2 and TRBJ2-1): EPEVTQTPSHQVTQMGQEVILRCVPISNHLYFYWYRQILGQKVEFLVSFYNNEISEKSEIFDDQFSVERPDGSNFTLKIRSTKLEDSAMYFCASSLLAGSYNEQFFGPGTRLTVL.

The rearrangement links TRBV6-5 to TRBJ1-1; 7 bases line up with TRBD1. The CDR3 covers 14 residues. The ends lost 8 bases at V and 6 bases at J; junction bases unmatched: 12. Germline CDR1 MNHEY, CDR2 SVGAGI. The CDR3 region has the DNA TGTGCCAGCCCCAGGGGGGCACACAGCCCTGAAGCTTTCTTT. Residues: CASPRGAHSPEAFF.

A note on this clone: The same CDR3 can be traced to other DNA sequences in this sample. The chain uses TRBV9 and TRBJ1-1; D gene uncertain. From germline, CDR1 is SGDLS and CDR2 YYNGEE. V was pared by 0 bases and J by 4 bases, with 7 bases between. CDR3 length: 13 amino acids. As DNA, the CDR3 is TGTGCCAGCAGCGTAGGTTGGAGCACTGAAGCTTTCTTT. Encoded protein: CASSVGWSTEAFF.

The chain couples TRBV5-1 to TRBJ2-5, with 10 bases identical to TRBD2. Germline trimming cut 8 bases from V and 5 bases from J; bases unmatched to any gene: 6. Germline CDR1 and CDR2: SGHRS and YFSETQ. The CDR3 is made up of 13 amino acids. Written as DNA, the CDR3 is TGCGCCAGTAAGCGGGGGGGCGGTGAGACCCAGTACTTC. This gives the protein CASKRGGGETQYF. Based on the CDR3 plus reference TRBV5-1 and TRBJ2-5, the full variable domain is KAGVTQTPRYLIKTRGQQVTLSCSPISGHRSVSWYQQTPGQGLQFLFEYFSETQRNKGNFPGRFSGRQFSNSRSEMNVSTLELGDSALYLCASKRGGGETQYFGPGTRLLVL.

V gene TRBV5-1 combines with J gene TRBJ2-6, with 10 bases matching TRBD1. Per germline, CDR1 SGHRS and CDR2 YFSETQ. This CDR3 contains 18 residues. Germline trimming cut 2 bases from V and 4 bases from J; bases unmatched to any gene: 9. The CDR3 is CASSFQRGQGTGANVLTF. CDR3 in DNA: TGCGCCAGCAGCTTTCAACGGGGACAGGGGACCGGGGCCAACGTCCTGACTTTC.

The chain carries TRBV9 and TRBJ2-5; D perhaps matches TRBD1 (7 bases). There are 16 residues in the CDR3. Germline-derived CDR1 and CDR2 are SGDLS and YYNGEE. V lost 0 bases and J lost 5, with 17 bases in between. CDR3 in DNA: TGTGCCAGCAGCGTAGGTGGAGGGGGCTTCGGGGAGACCCAGTACTTC. It codes for CASSVGGGGFGETQYF.

The chain combines TRBV2 with TRBJ2-7; 8 bases match TRBD2. Germline V lookup: CDR1 SNHLY, CDR2 FYNNEI. Losses at the gene ends were 10 bases for V and 2 bases for J; bases not matched to a gene: 7. The CDR3 length is 13 residues. In DNA, the CDR3 is TGTGCCATCCGGTTTAGCGGGACCTACGAGCAGTACTTC. Protein product: CAIRFSGTYEQYF.

V usage is TRBV6-5 and J usage is TRBJ1-3; D is unclear. The CDR3 loop spans 15 amino acids. V lost 1 base, J lost 2 bases, and 9 bases lay in between. Per germline, CDR1 MNHEY and CDR2 SVGAGI. CDR3 residues: CASSYYGSPGNTIYF. The CDR3 nucleotides are TGTGCCAGCAGTTACTACGGTTCCCCTGGAAACACCATATATTTT.

The chain links TRBV18 to TRBJ1-5; D possibly corresponds to TRBD1 (5 bases). The length of the CDR3 is 13 residues. CDR1 and CDR2 from the germline V gene are KGHSH and LQKENI. V dropped 5 bases and J dropped 4 bases, with 9 bases sitting between them. CDR3 DNA sequence: TGTGCCAGCTCAGGGGGGATGAATCAGCCCCAGCATTTT. This gives the protein CASSGGMNQPQHF.

The CDR3 protein is CAWRVGTGNYEQYF. The CDR3 nucleotides are TGTGCCTGGAGGGTCGGGACAGGTAATTACGAGCAGTACTTC. V is TRBV30 and J is TRBJ2-7; 8 bases are a match to TRBD1. The germline V gene encodes CDR1 GTSNPN and CDR2 SVGIG (reference sequence). This CDR3 is 14 amino acids long. With V trimmed by 3 bases and J by 4 bases, 8 bases remained unmatched.

The rearrangement uses TRBV18 and TRBJ1-2; 7 nucleotides align to TRBD1. Germline CDR1 and CDR2: KGHSH and LQKENI. This CDR3 comprises 14 residues. V lost 1 base to trimming and J lost 8 bases; unmatched junction nucleotides: 7. In DNA, the CDR3 is TGTGCCAGCTCACCACGGGACAGTCTGAACGGCTACACCTTC. Its protein product is CASSPRDSLNGYTF.

The chain couples TRBV19 to TRBJ2-3; tentatively, D is TRBD2 (7 bases). The V end was cut by 4 bases, the J end by 4 bases, with 15 bases between. This CDR3 spans 15 amino acids. Per germline, CDR1 LNHDA and CDR2 SQIVND (reference sequence). This CDR3 reads CASSTGGGGADTQYF. In DNA form, the CDR3 reads TGTGCCAGTAGTACGGGGGGCGGTGGGGCAGATACGCAGTATTTT.

The chain links TRBV19 to TRBJ2-5, with a weak D call TRBD2 (6 bases). The V gene lost 5 bases and the J gene lost 2 bases, with 18 bases spanning the gap. This CDR3 contains 16 residues. From germline, CDR1 is LNHDA and CDR2 SQIVND (reference sequence). Here the CDR3 reads CASSLNRGWGQETQYF. CDR3 nucleotides: TGTGCCAGTAGTTTAAATCGGGGGTGGGGGCAAGAGACCCAGTACTTC.

The chain has TRBV4-2 and TRBJ1-1; 9 bases agree with TRBD1. The germline CDR1 and CDR2 sequences are LGHNA and YNFKEQ. V dropped 4 bases and J dropped 2; count of bases not matched to a gene: 11. The CDR3 consists of 17 residues. CDR3 protein: CASSPTGQGLINTEAFF. In DNA, the CDR3 is TGTGCCAGCAGCCCCACGGGACAGGGCCTTATTAACACTGAAGCTTTCTTT.

The V and J genes are TRBV27 and TRBJ1-6; 10 nucleotides match TRBD1. Looked up from germline, CDR1 is MNHEY and CDR2 is SMNVEV (reference sequence). J gave up 3 bases and V 6 bases, and 14 bases lay outside the gene matches. This CDR3 is 19 amino acids long. For the CDR3, the DNA is TGTGCCAGCAGCAGGGAGGGACAGGGGCCATCTATCTATAATTCACCCCTCCACTTT. Its translation is CASSREGQGPSIYNSPLHF.

This clone was seen a handful of times. J is TRBJ1-2 and V is TRBV5-1; 9 bases align to TRBD1. Germline V CDR1 and CDR2: SGHRS, YFSETQ. Losses at the gene ends were 5 bases for V and 5 bases for J; bases not matched to a gene: 4. This CDR3 is built from 13 residues. The CDR3 nucleotides read TGCGCCAGCAGTGACGGACAGGGGTATGGCTACACCTTC. Residues: CASSDGQGYGYTF. Based on the CDR3 plus reference TRBV5-1 and TRBJ1-2, the full variable domain is KAGVTQTPRYLIKTRGQQVTLSCSPISGHRSVSWYQQTPGQGLQFLFEYFSETQRNKGNFPGRFSGRQFSNSRSEMNVSTLELGDSALYLCASSDGQGYGYTFGSGTRLTVV.